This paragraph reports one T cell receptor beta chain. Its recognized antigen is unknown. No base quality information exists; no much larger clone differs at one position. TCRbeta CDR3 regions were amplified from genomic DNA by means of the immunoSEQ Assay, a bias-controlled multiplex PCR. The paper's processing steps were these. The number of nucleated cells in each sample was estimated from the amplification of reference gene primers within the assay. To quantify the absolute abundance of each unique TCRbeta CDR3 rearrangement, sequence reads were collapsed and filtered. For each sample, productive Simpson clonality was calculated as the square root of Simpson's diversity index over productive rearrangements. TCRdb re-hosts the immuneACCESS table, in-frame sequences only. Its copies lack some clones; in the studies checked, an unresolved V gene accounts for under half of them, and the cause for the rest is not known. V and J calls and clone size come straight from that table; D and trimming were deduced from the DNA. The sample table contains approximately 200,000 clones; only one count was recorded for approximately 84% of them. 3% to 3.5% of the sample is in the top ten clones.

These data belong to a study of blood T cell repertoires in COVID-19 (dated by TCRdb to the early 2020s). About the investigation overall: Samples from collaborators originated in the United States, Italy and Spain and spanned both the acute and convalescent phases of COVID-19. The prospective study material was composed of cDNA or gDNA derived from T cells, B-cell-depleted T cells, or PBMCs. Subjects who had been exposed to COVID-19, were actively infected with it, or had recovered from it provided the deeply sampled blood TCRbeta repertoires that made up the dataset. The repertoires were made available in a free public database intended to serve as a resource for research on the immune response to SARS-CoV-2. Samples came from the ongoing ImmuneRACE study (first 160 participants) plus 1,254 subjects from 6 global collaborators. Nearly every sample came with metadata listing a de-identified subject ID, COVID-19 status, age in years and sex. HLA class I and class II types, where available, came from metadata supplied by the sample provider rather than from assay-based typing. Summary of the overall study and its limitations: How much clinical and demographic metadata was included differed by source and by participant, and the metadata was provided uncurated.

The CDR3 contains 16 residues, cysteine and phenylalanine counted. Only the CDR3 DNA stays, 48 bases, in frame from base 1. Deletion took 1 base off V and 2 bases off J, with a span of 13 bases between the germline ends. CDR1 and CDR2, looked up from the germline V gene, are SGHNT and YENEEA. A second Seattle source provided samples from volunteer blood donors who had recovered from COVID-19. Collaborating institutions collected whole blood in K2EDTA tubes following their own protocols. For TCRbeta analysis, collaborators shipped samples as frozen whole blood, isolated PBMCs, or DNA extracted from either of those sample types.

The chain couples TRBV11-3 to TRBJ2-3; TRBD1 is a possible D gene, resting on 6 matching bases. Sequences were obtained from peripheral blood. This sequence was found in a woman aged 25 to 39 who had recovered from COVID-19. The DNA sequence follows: TGTGCCAGCAGCTTAGGCCTGGGGGCCCTCACAGATACGCAGTATTTT. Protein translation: CASSLGLGALTDTQYF.